Detailed here is one TCR beta chain. Primers included in the PCR were 60 Vbeta and 13 Jbeta primers. Only in-frame clones appear in the TCRdb table, and some are missing; sequencing was by immunoSEQ multiplex PCR. The table lists 150,000 to 250,000 clones, 85% of them singletons. The data are from a study of cytomegalovirus exposure and HLA in healthy donors. Sequencing was carried out using PBMCs. The receptor was derived from a woman between 45 and 60 years old in good health and CMV-seronegative.

CDR3: CASSVGDYEQYF. The CDR3 bases are TGTGCCAGCAGTGTAGGGGACTACGAGCAGTACTTC. The chain links TRBV2 to TRBJ2-7; tentatively, D is TRBD1 (5 bases). From germline, CDR1 is SNHLY and CDR2 FYNNEI. The CDR3 contains 12 residues. Trimming took 4 bases from V and 3 from J, leaving 7 bases between them.